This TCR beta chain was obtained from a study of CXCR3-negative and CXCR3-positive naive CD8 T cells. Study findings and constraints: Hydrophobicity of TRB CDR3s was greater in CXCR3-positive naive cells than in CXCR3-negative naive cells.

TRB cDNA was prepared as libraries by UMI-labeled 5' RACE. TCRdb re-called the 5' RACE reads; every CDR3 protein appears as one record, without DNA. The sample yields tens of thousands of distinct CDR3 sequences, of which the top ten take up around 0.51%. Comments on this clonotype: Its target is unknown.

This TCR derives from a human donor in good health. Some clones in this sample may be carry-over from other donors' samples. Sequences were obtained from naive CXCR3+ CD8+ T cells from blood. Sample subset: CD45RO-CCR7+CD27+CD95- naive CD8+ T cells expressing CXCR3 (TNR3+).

The CDR3 loop is CASSSTGVSNTEAFF. V and J are TRBV7-9 and TRBJ1-1; TCRdb gives TRBD1 as the D gene, but with no DNA this cannot be confirmed. The CDR3 extends over 15 amino acids. CDR1 is SEHNR, CDR2 FQNEAQ, per germline (reference sequence).